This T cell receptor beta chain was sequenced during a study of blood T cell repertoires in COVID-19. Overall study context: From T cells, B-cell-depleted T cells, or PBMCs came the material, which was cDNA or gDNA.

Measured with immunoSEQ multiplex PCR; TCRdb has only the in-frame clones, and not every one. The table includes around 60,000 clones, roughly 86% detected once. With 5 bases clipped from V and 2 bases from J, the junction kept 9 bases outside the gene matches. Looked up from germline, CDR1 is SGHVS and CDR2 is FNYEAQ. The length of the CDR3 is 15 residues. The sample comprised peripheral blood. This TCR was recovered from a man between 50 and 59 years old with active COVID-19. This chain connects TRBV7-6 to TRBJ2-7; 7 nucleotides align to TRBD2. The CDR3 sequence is CASSPGGGTAYEQYF. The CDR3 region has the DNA TGTGCCAGCAGCCCCGGGGGAGGGACCGCCTACGAGCAGTACTTC.